This T cell receptor (beta chain) was observed in a study of T cells in Graves' hyperthyroidism and ophthalmopathy. The investigators amplified TCR beta CDR3 regions from RNA transcripts. The TCR CDR3 was amplified in a first-round RT-PCR using the HTBI primer set. TCRdb analysed the multiplex PCR reads with MiXCR anew, one entry per CDR3 protein. The table records roughly 510,000 distinct CDR3 sequences, 20% of them present only once. The CDR3 sequence is 16 residues long. Germline V CDR1 and CDR2: SGHRS, YFSETQ. The V end was cut by 3 bases, the J end by 0 bases, with 15 bases between. This clonotype was detected ten times or more.

The origin of this receptor is a man younger than 30 with Graves' hyperthyroidism. The sequenced sample consisted of blood. The J gene is TRBJ1-1, the V gene TRBV5-1; D is perhaps TRBD1 (5 bases). The CDR3 DNA is TGCGCCAGCAGCTGGGGGGGGATAGACATGAACACTGAAGCTTTCTTT. This translates into CASSWGGIDMNTEAFF.